This TCR beta chain was captured by sequencing in a study of cytomegalovirus exposure and HLA in healthy donors. Trimming removed 3 bases at V and 7 bases at J, with 7 bases between. This CDR3 is built from 11 residues. Germline values: CDR1 DFQATT, CDR2 SNEGSKA (reference sequence). Only in-frame clones appear in the TCRdb table, and some are missing; sequencing was by immunoSEQ multiplex PCR. The sample comprises approximately 280,000 clones, just over 85% of which are singletons, and roughly 1% rests with the top ten. From the 120-subject validation cohort, which was separate from the roughly 610-subject first cohort, the donors were drawn. Only a few counts were recorded for this clone.

The sequencing input was PBMCs. The chain uses TRBV20-1 and TRBJ2-1; D is perhaps TRBD2 (5 bases). The TCR sequence derives from a woman younger than 30 in good health and CMV-seronegative. The CDR3 DNA reads TGCAGTGCTAGGGAGGATAATGAGCAGTTCTTC. This encodes CSAREDNEQFF.